This T cell receptor beta chain is from a study of regulatory dendritic cells for organ transplantation. TCRdb's table, derived via immunoSEQ multiplex PCR, lists solely in-frame clones and lacks some. The sample has under 35,000 clones, about four fifths seen once. The V and J ends lost 5 bases and 4 bases respectively, with 17 bases between them. CDR1 and CDR2 (germline): SGHTA, FQGNSA. The CDR3 has 15 residues. About this clone itself: Its antigen is as yet unknown.

Study observations and caveats: Considerable individual heterogeneity was seen in alloreactive memory CD8+ T cells.

V is TRBV7-2 and J is TRBJ1-2; D not certain. This receptor was identified in a human donor in good health. The material sequenced was naive CD8+ T cells from blood. Subset specified: CD45RA+ naive T cells. CDR3 protein: CASSLYEAQPYGYTF. The CDR3, as DNA: TGTGCCAGCAGCCTATACGAGGCGCAGCCCTATGGCTACACCTTC.